A single sample gave rise to the 8 T cell receptor beta chains below, sequenced in a study of T cell repertoires in aging, cancer and after chemotherapy. Peripheral blood genomic DNA, not sorted cells or RNA, was the template. Rearranged V-D-J TRB sequences were amplified with a mixed TRB-A/B primer pool. A single record per CDR3 protein comes from TCRdb applying MiXCR to the multiplex PCR reads. The sample lists 8,000 to 10,000 distinct CDR3 sequences, 32% occurring once. Sequenced material: blood. The receptors were gathered from a human donor in good health.

V is TRBV19 and J is TRBJ2-1; D is unresolved. Germline V gene sequence: CDR1 LNHDA, CDR2 SQIVND (reference sequence). The CDR3 length is 16 residues. V was clipped by 1 base and J by 0 bases, with 10 bases between them. The CDR3 loop is CASSIGGRASYNEQFF. CDR3 coding DNA: TGTGCCAGTAGTATAGGAGGCCGGGCCTCCTACAATGAGCAGTTCTTC.

This chain joins TRBV18 and TRBJ2-3, with unresolved D. The CDR3 has 15 residues. Trimming took off 8 bases at V and 6 bases at J, with 21 bases between the two ends. CDR1 and CDR2 (germline): KGHSH, LQKENI. The CDR3 protein is CASRLSMRMVDTQYF. For the CDR3, the DNA is TGTGCCAGCAGATTAAGCATGCGGATGGTGGATACGCAGTATTTT.

The J gene is TRBJ2-2, the V gene TRBV7-2; 8 nucleotides agree with TRBD1. With V trimmed by 5 bases and J by 4 bases, 6 bases remained unmatched. The CDR3 totals 15 residues. Germline CDR1 and CDR2: SGHTA and FQGNSA. CDR3 in amino acids: CASSPGTGRTGELFF. The CDR3 bases are TGTGCCAGCAGCCCCGGGACAGGCCGCACCGGGGAGCTGTTTTTT.

This clonotype qualifies as large. J is TRBJ2-7 and V is TRBV29-1, with D maybe TRBD2 (5 bases). This CDR3 has 12 residues. Germline V gene data show CDR1 as SQVTM and CDR2 as ANQGSEA. Trimming took off 4 bases at V and 2 bases at J, with 9 bases between the two ends. This CDR3 is CSVGTSPYEQYF. Here the CDR3 DNA reads TGCAGCGTTGGAACTAGTCCCTACGAGCAGTACTTC.

This chain uses TRBV13 with TRBJ2-1; 12 nucleotides agree with TRBD2. CDR3 size: 16 residues. Germline values: CDR1 PRHDT, CDR2 FYEKMQ (reference sequence). With V trimmed by 5 bases and J by 4 bases, 6 bases remained unmatched. The CDR3 here is CASSHPSGGAYNEQFF. The CDR3, as DNA: TGTGCCAGCAGCCACCCTAGCGGGGGGGCGTACAATGAGCAGTTCTTC.

The chain carries TRBV4-3 and TRBJ2-7; D possibly corresponds to TRBD2 (6 bases). Germline V lookup: CDR1 LGHNA, CDR2 YSLEER. This CDR3 has 15 amino acids. The germline V and J ends were trimmed by 5 bases and 2 bases, with 16 bases remaining between them. The CDR3 spells CASSTAGTGPYEQYF. Here the CDR3 DNA reads TGCGCCAGCAGCACGGCCGGGACTGGGCCCTACGAGCAGTACTTC.

Sample share makes this clonotype large. The chain employs TRBV19 and TRBJ2-7; TRBD2 matches 9 bases. Germline V gene data show CDR1 as LNHDA and CDR2 as SQIVND (reference sequence). This CDR3 has 14 amino acids. Trimming cost V 5 bases and J 0 bases; bases outside gene matches: 2. The CDR3 protein is CASSGTSSSYEQYF. The CDR3 DNA sequence: TGTGCCAGTAGTGGGACTAGCAGCTCCTACGAGCAGTACTTC.

This clonotype has more than one count but fewer than ten. The junction and the germline gene differ at one end; a read error may be behind it. The chain employs TRBV4-3 and TRBJ2-5; D might be TRBD1 (5 bases). CDR3 length: 14 amino acids. CDR1 LGHNA and CDR2 YSLEER come from the germline V gene. The CDR3 sequence: CASSLAGFGETQYF. CDR3 nucleotides: TGTGCCAGCAGCTTGGCAGGGTTTGGCGAGACCCAGTACTTC.